The next 15 T cell receptor beta chains were all read from a single sample in a study of cytomegalovirus exposure and HLA in healthy donors. The PCR made use of 60 Vbeta and 13 Jbeta primers. Sequenced by immunoSEQ multiplex PCR; TCRdb stores in-frame clones only, minus some. This sample's table reports about 20,000 clones. Sequenced input: PBMCs. These receptors all stem from a man aged 60 to 69 in good health and CMV-seropositive.

The genes are TRBV29-1 and TRBJ2-5; 15 bases are a match to TRBD2. CDR3 length: 14 residues. In germline, CDR1 is SQVTM, CDR2 ANQGSEA. Unmatched junction bases numbered 2, after V lost 7 bases and J lost 2 bases. The CDR3 reads CSGGLAGGQETQYF. For the CDR3, the DNA is TGCAGCGGGGGACTAGCGGGGGGACAAGAGACCCAGTACTTC.

The CDR3 DNA follows: TGTGCCAGCAGCCCCGTTCCGGAGCCCCAGCATTTT. Amino acids: CASSPVPEPQHF. This rearrangement joins TRBV2 to TRBJ1-5; D is ambiguous. CDR1 is SNHLY, CDR2 FYNNEI, per germline. The V end was cut by 6 bases, the J end by 8 bases, with 11 bases between. CDR3 length equals 12 residues.

The rearrangement links TRBV19 to TRBJ2-2; weak D call: TRBD1 (5 bases). Trimming stripped 6 bases from V and 4 bases from J, with 15 bases between. The CDR3 consists of 15 residues. Per the germline V gene, CDR1 is LNHDA and CDR2 is SQIVND (reference sequence). This CDR3 reads CASSRAPSGTGELFF. In nucleotides, the CDR3 is TGTGCCAGTAGCAGGGCCCCGAGTGGCACCGGGGAGCTGTTTTTT. The whole variable domain, filled in from reference TRBV19 and TRBJ2-2, reads DGGITQSPKYLFRKEGQNVTLSCEQNLNHDAMYWYRQDPGQGLRLIYYSQIVNDFQKGDIAEGYSVSREKKESFPLTVTSAQKNPTAFYLCASSRAPSGTGELFFGEGSRLTVL.

V is TRBV19 and J is TRBJ2-7; 11 positions match TRBD1. The CDR3 covers 15 residues. Germline loops: CDR1 LNHDA, CDR2 SQIVND (reference sequence). J was trimmed by 3 bases and V by 6 bases; bases with no gene match: 7. The CDR3 protein is CASSNGQGAVYEQYF. The CDR3 coding sequence is TGTGCCAGTAGCAATGGACAGGGGGCGGTCTACGAGCAGTACTTC.

V is TRBV5-1 and J is TRBJ2-7; D is possibly TRBD1 (5 bases). V lost 4 bases to trimming and J lost 0 bases, with 14 bases between them. This CDR3 comprises 15 residues. The germline V gene has CDR1 SGHRS and CDR2 YFSETQ. As DNA, the CDR3 is TGCGCCAGCAGCCCCAGGGCAGCCTCCTCCTACGAGCAGTACTTC. This gives the protein CASSPRAASSYEQYF.

The J gene is TRBJ2-7, the V gene TRBV6-5, with TRBD1 matching over 8 bases. This CDR3 is built from 14 residues. Germline V gene data show CDR1 as MNHEY and CDR2 as SVGAGI. The V and J ends lost 4 bases and 2 bases, in that order; junction bases with no gene match: 4. The CDR3 region has the DNA TGTGCCAGCAGTTCGGACAGGGCGCCCTACGAGCAGTACTTC. This gives the protein CASSSDRAPYEQYF.

This chain links TRBV18 with TRBJ2-1, with 10 bases matching TRBD2. Per germline, CDR1 KGHSH and CDR2 LQKENI. Trimming cost V 1 base and J 6 bases; bases outside gene matches: 6. The CDR3 loop spans 16 amino acids. CDR3 sequence: CASSPLASGSGNEQFF. CDR3 coding DNA: TGTGCCAGCTCACCACTCGCTAGCGGGAGCGGCAATGAGCAGTTCTTC.

The rearrangement joins TRBV5-1 to TRBJ1-2; TRBD1 matches 7 bases. The CDR3 extends over 15 amino acids. Germline V CDR1 and CDR2: SGHRS, YFSETQ. After removal of 0 bases from V and 3 bases from J, the junction contained 5 bases not matched to a gene. CDR3 nucleotide sequence: TGCGCCAGCAGCTTGGTAGGACAGGCTTACTATGGCTACACCTTC. Its translation: CASSLVGQAYYGYTF.

The chain couples TRBV4-1 to TRBJ1-4, with D perhaps TRBD1 (6 bases). Trimming cost V 1 base and J 3 bases, with 18 bases left between them. This CDR3 contains 18 residues. Germline V lookup: CDR1 MGHRA, CDR2 YSYEKL. For the CDR3, the DNA is TGCGCCAGCAGCCAAGTGCCGGCGGGGGGCAGCTCTAATGAAAAACTGTTTTTT. Translation gives CASSQVPAGGSSNEKLFF.

This chain links TRBV9 with TRBJ1-4; D remains ambiguous. The CDR3 consists of 13 residues. V was shortened by 4 bases and J by 6 bases, with 10 bases between the two germline ends. Germline values: CDR1 SGDLS, CDR2 YYNGEE. In DNA, the CDR3 is TGTGCCAGCAGCTCCCAACTAGATGAAAAACTGTTTTTT. As protein: CASSSQLDEKLFF.

This rearrangement joins TRBV30 to TRBJ2-2; 9 bases fit TRBD2. Germline loops: CDR1 GTSNPN, CDR2 SVGIG (reference sequence). V shed 2 bases, J shed 7 bases, and the junction held 5 bases outside the gene matches. The CDR3 contains 14 residues. The chain's CDR3 is CAWSSAGGVGELFF. Here the CDR3 DNA reads TGTGCCTGGAGTTCTGCGGGAGGGGTCGGGGAGCTGTTTTTT.

Regarding this clone: A read error may produce the germline difference seen at one junction end. This chain uses TRBV11-2 with TRBJ1-2; no reliable D call. In germline, CDR1 is SGHAT, CDR2 FQNNGV. The CDR3 is made up of 12 amino acids. Written as DNA, the CDR3 is TGTGCCAGCAGATTAGGGCGGGATGGCTACACCTTC. Amino acid sequence: CASRLGRDGYTF.

The chain uses TRBV6-1 and TRBJ1-5, with D tentatively TRBD1 (5 bases). From germline, CDR1 is MNHNS and CDR2 SASEGT. The germline V and J ends were trimmed by 4 bases and 0 bases, with 7 bases remaining between them. This CDR3 contains 14 residues. The DNA for the CDR3 is TGTGCCAGCAGTGTAGGACATAGCAATCAGCCCCAGCATTTT. This sequence encodes CASSVGHSNQPQHF.

The V call is TRBV19, the J call TRBJ2-5; 9 bases agree with TRBD2. Germline CDR1 and CDR2: LNHDA and SQIVND (reference sequence). The V and J ends lost 4 bases and 4 bases, in that order; junction bases with no gene match: 4. This CDR3 region has 14 residues. The CDR3, as DNA: TGTGCCAGTAGTACGGGACTAGCAGCAGAGACCCAGTACTTC. Its translation: CASSTGLAAETQYF.

This chain joins TRBV18 and TRBJ2-7; weak D call: TRBD2 (5 bases). Germline-derived CDR1 and CDR2 are KGHSH and LQKENI. The CDR3 consists of 16 residues. Trimming took off 0 bases at V and 0 bases at J, with 12 bases between the two ends. The CDR3 loop is CASSPPKRGHSYEQYF. CDR3 sequence (DNA): TGTGCCAGCTCACCACCGAAACGGGGTCACTCCTACGAGCAGTACTTC.